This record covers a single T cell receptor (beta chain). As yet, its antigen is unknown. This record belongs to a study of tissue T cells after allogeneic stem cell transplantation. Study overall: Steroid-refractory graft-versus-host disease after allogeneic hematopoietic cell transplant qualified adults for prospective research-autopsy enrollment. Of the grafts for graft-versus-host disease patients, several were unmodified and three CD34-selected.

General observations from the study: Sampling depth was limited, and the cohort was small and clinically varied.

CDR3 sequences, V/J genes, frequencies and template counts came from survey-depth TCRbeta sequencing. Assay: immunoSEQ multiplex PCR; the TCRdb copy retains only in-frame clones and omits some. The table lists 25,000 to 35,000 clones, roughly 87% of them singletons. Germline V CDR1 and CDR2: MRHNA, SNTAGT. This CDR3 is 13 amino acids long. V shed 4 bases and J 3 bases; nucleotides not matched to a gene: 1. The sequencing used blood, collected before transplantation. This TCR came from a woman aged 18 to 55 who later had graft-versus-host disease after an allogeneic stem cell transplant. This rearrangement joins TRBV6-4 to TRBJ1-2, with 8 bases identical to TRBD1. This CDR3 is CASSGTGYYGYTF. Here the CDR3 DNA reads TGTGCCAGCAGTGGGACAGGGTACTATGGCTACACCTTC.